This T cell receptor beta chain was identified in a study of T-cell memory formation after mild COVID-19. V was clipped by 0 bases and J by 4 bases; unmatched bases: 0. This CDR3 is built from 14 residues. Germline CDR1 is LNHDA and CDR2 is SQIVND (reference sequence). One entry per CDR3 protein, called by TCRdb with MiXCR from the 5' RACE reads. The sample has some 97,000 distinct CDR3 sequences, over 8.5% seen once. The chain has TRBV19 and TRBJ2-5, with 9 positions matching TRBD1. The TCR sequence derives from a man younger than 35 who had mild COVID-19 (a few samples of this study predate the infection). Cell type and time point are not known. Specimen: PBMCs or a T cell subset sorted from them (not recorded which). Written as DNA, the CDR3 is TGTGCCAGTAGTATAGAGGACAGGGGAGAGACCCAGTACTTC. Translating it yields CASSIEDRGETQYF.